This is a list of T cell receptor beta chains from one sample in a study of T cell repertoires in cytomegalovirus infection. TCRdb re-derived calls from the reads in MiXCR, one entry per CDR3 protein. The data contain nearly 650,000 distinct CDR3 sequences, approximately 25% of them seen just once; the ten biggest clones take up around 7.6%. The source material was CD8+ T cells from PBMCs. The origin of the receptors is a human donor in good health (CMV status not recorded). Some clones in this sample may be carry-over from other donors' samples. CDR3s include the opening cysteine and the closing phenylalanine or tryptophan. A D gene is named only where the DNA matches it firmly. The listing skips clone size in some rows; elsewhere it reads once, few, many or a size class.

>TRBV4-1|-|-|TRBJ2-1
TGCGCCAGCAGCCAAGAGCCGGTAGTAGGGGCCTCCTACAATGAGCAGTTCTTC
CASSQEPVVGASYNEQFF
>TRBV6-5|few|-|TRBJ1-2
TGTGCCAGCAGTTACTCAGGGTTGGACTATGGCTACACCTTC
CASSYSGLDYGYTF
>TRBV5-4|once|TRBD1|TRBJ2-1
TGTGCCAGCAGCAGTACCGGGACAGGCTACAATGAGCAGTTCTTC
CASSSTGTGYNEQFF
>TRBV7-9|many|TRBD2|TRBJ2-3
TGTGCCAGCAGCAAGGGGCCGGCGGGGGGAAACACAGATACGCAGTATTTT
CASSKGPAGGNTDTQYF
>TRBV29-1|-|-|TRBJ1-1
TGCAGCGTTGATACCGATAGGGGCACTGAAGCTTTCTTT
CSVDTDRGTEAFF
>TRBV5-6|-|TRBD1|TRBJ2-1
TGTGCCAGCAGCCGACTTTTCCGGGACAGGGGTAATGAGCAGTTCTTC
CASSRLFRDRGNEQFF
>TRBV27|few|-|TRBJ2-1
TGTGCCAGCAGTTTTGGTAGTGAAAACCACAATGAGCAGTTCTTC
CASSFGSENHNEQFF
>TRBV29-1|-|TRBD1|TRBJ1-2
TGCAGCGTTGAAGAACAGGGACAGGGCTATGGCTACACCTTC
CSVEEQGQGYGYTF
>TRBV9|few|TRBD2|TRBJ2-1
TGTGCCAGCAGCTTAAGACTAGCGGGGGGTCGGCAGTTCTTC
CASSLRLAGGRQFF
>TRBV12-5|few|-|TRBJ1-1
TGTGCTAGTGGTCCCAAATCCGACGGGAACACTGAAGCTTTCTTT
CASGPKSDGNTEAFF
>TRBV18|-|-|TRBJ2-3
TGTGCCAGCTCACCATCCGAACGGCGGATCACAGATACGCAGTATTTT
CASSPSERRITDTQYF
>TRBV14|-|TRBD1|TRBJ2-1
TGTGCCAGCAGCCAAGAGACCGGACAGGGGGAACTCTACAATGAGCAGTTCTTC
CASSQETGQGELYNEQFF
>TRBV10-3|few|-|TRBJ2-1
TGTGCCATCAGAGACAATGAGCAGTTCTTC
CAIRDNEQFF
>TRBV5-6|few|-|TRBJ2-3
TGTGCCAGCAGCCAGGGGAGGCCCGCAGATACGCAGTATTTT
CASSQGRPADTQYF
>TRBV28|few|-|TRBJ1-2
TGTGCCAGCAGCATAGACACTGATGGCTACACCTTC
CASSIDTDGYTF
>TRBV28|many|-|TRBJ1-5
TGTGCCAGCGAAAGAAGGAGGGAGCAGCCCCAGCATTTT
CASERRREQPQHF
>TRBV6-2/TRBV6-3|-|-|TRBJ2-5
TGTGCCAGCAGCCTGGACAGTTGGAACCACCAAGAGACCCAGTACTTC
CASSLDSWNHQETQYF
>TRBV6-1|-|-|TRBJ2-7
TGTGCCAGCAGTGAAAGTCGGGGGACAACCTACGAGCAGTACTTC
CASSESRGTTYEQYF
>TRBV25-1|-|-|TRBJ1-6
TGTGCCAGCAGTGAATTGTCCCTGGGCTCCTATAATTCACCCCTCCACTTT
CASSELSLGSYNSPLHF
>TRBV2|-|-|TRBJ1-6
TGTGCCAGCAAGGGGGGGGAGGGTTCACCCCTCCACTTT
CASKGGEGSPLHF
>TRBV19|-|-|TRBJ2-5
TGTGCCAGTAGTATAGTAAGTGGACAAGAGACCCAGTACTTC
CASSIVSGQETQYF
>TRBV29-1|few|-|TRBJ2-3
TGCAGCGTTGAGTGGGGGGCCACAGATACGCAGTATTTT
CSVEWGATDTQYF
>TRBV7-9|-|-|TRBJ2-7
TGTGCCAGCAGCTTAGATTCAGGGGCCTACGAGCAGTACTTC
CASSLDSGAYEQYF